The rows below give T cell receptor beta chains drawn from one sample of a study of blood T cell repertoires in COVID-19. The table came from immunoSEQ multiplex PCR; TCRdb's copy has only in-frame clones and leaves some out. The table shows about 150,000 clones, with 70% to 90% occurring only once. The sample was peripheral blood. The receptor source for this set is a woman at least 80 years old with COVID-19, enrolled during active disease. Both conserved end residues are part of each CDR3. The order of the fields is clone size, D gene, V gene, J gene, CDR3 DNA, CDR3 protein. The D gene is left open where the match is weak. Expanded clones get a size class; other rows say once, few or many, or leave the size out.

clone size: few; D gene: TRBD2; V gene: TRBV2; J gene: TRBJ2-1; CDR3 DNA: TGTGCCAGCAGTGAACGCGGGGGGAATGAGCAGTTCTTC; CDR3 protein: CASSERGGNEQFF
clone size: -; D gene: TRBD1; V gene: TRBV3-1/TRBV3-2; J gene: TRBJ1-3; CDR3 DNA: TGTGCCAGCGCGACTACAGGGGGAGCTGGAAACACCATATATTTT; CDR3 protein: CASATTGGAGNTIYF
clone size: -; D gene: -; V gene: TRBV5-6; J gene: TRBJ2-2; CDR3 DNA: TGTGCCAGCAGCAGCTTGTCAGGTGACCCGGGGAGTTACACCGGGGAGCTGTTTTTT; CDR3 protein: CASSSLSGDPGSYTGELFF
clone size: -; D gene: -; V gene: TRBV19; J gene: TRBJ1-5; CDR3 DNA: TGTGCCAGTAGCTCCCCCCGGGACTCAATAAGACAGCCCCAGCATTTT; CDR3 protein: CASSSPRDSIRQPQHF
clone size: -; D gene: -; V gene: TRBV9; J gene: TRBJ1-5; CDR3 DNA: TGTGCCAGCAGCGTAGATCCGTATAGCAATCAGCCCCAGCATTTT; CDR3 protein: CASSVDPYSNQPQHF
clone size: -; D gene: -; V gene: TRBV11-2; J gene: TRBJ1-1; CDR3 DNA: TGTGCCAGCAGCTTCGCCCGATCGGGGTCGGGCACTGAAGCTTTCTTT; CDR3 protein: CASSFARSGSGTEAFF
clone size: few; D gene: TRBD1; V gene: TRBV19; J gene: TRBJ1-5; CDR3 DNA: TGTGCCACCTCACCGGACAGGGTTTTAGGTCAGCCCCAGCATTTT; CDR3 protein: CATSPDRVLGQPQHF
clone size: -; D gene: TRBD1; V gene: TRBV3-1/TRBV3-2; J gene: TRBJ1-6; CDR3 DNA: TGTGCCAGCACCCCACAGGGGACAGGGGTGAATTCACCCCTCCACTTT; CDR3 protein: CASTPQGTGVNSPLHF
clone size: -; D gene: TRBD1; V gene: TRBV6-5; J gene: TRBJ1-4; CDR3 DNA: TGTGCCAGCAGTTTAACAGGGGCAGGGGAAAAACTGTTTTTT; CDR3 protein: CASSLTGAGEKLFF
clone size: -; D gene: -; V gene: TRBV3-1/TRBV3-2; J gene: TRBJ1-3; CDR3 DNA: TGTGCCAGCAGCCAAGGAACCCACAGTAACACCATATATTTT; CDR3 protein: CASSQGTHSNTIYF
clone size: -; D gene: -; V gene: TRBV2; J gene: TRBJ1-2; CDR3 DNA: TGTGCCAGCACCAAGGGGATCTATGGCTACACCTTC; CDR3 protein: CASTKGIYGYTF
clone size: -; D gene: -; V gene: TRBV27; J gene: TRBJ2-7; CDR3 DNA: TGTGCCAGCAGTGGGAGCTACGAGCAGTACTTC; CDR3 protein: CASSGSYEQYF
clone size: -; D gene: TRBD1; V gene: TRBV9; J gene: TRBJ2-2; CDR3 DNA: TGTGCCAGCCACCGCGGGACAGGGGTTAGAACCGGGGAGCTGTTTTTT; CDR3 protein: CASHRGTGVRTGELFF
clone size: -; D gene: TRBD2; V gene: TRBV3-1/TRBV3-2; J gene: TRBJ2-7; CDR3 DNA: TGTGCCAGCAGCCACCCGACTAGCGGGAGTTACGAGCAGTACTTC; CDR3 protein: CASSHPTSGSYEQYF
clone size: -; D gene: -; V gene: TRBV7-9; J gene: TRBJ2-3; CDR3 DNA: TGTGCCAGCAGCTTCCGAGTTTTAGCGCAGTATTTT; CDR3 protein: CASSFRVLAQYF
clone size: -; D gene: TRBD2; V gene: TRBV6-4; J gene: TRBJ2-3; CDR3 DNA: TGTGCCAGCAGGGACCTAGCGGGGAAAGCTAGCACAGATACGCAGTATTTT; CDR3 protein: CASRDLAGKASTDTQYF
clone size: few; D gene: TRBD1; V gene: TRBV6-5; J gene: TRBJ1-1; CDR3 DNA: TGTGCCAGCAGTTATCTGGACAGGGTAAACACTGAAGCTTTCTTT; CDR3 protein: CASSYLDRVNTEAFF
clone size: -; D gene: -; V gene: TRBV6-5; J gene: TRBJ2-2; CDR3 DNA: TGTGCCAGCAGACCTGGTCAGTCCGGGGAGCTGTTTTTT; CDR3 protein: CASRPGQSGELFF
clone size: -; D gene: -; V gene: TRBV5-1; J gene: TRBJ2-5; CDR3 DNA: TGCGCCAGCAGCTTGGTTATGGAGCAAGAGACCCAGTACTTC; CDR3 protein: CASSLVMEQETQYF
clone size: -; D gene: TRBD1; V gene: TRBV10-3; J gene: TRBJ1-1; CDR3 DNA: TGTGCCATCAGTAGACAGGGGGCCGCGACGGACACTGAAGCTTTCTTT; CDR3 protein: CAISRQGAATDTEAFF
clone size: -; D gene: TRBD2; V gene: TRBV11-1; J gene: TRBJ2-1; CDR3 DNA: TGTGCCAGCAGCCCTATGCTAGCGGGTCATAGTGAGCAGTTCTTC; CDR3 protein: CASSPMLAGHSEQFF
clone size: -; D gene: -; V gene: TRBV5-4; J gene: TRBJ1-1; CDR3 DNA: TGTGCCAGCAGCTTGTATGGGGGCGCTGGAACTGAAGCTTTCTTT; CDR3 protein: CASSLYGGAGTEAFF
clone size: -; D gene: TRBD1; V gene: TRBV12-3/TRBV12-4; J gene: TRBJ1-2; CDR3 DNA: TGTGCCAGCAGCGACAGGGGGCAAGGCGGCTACACCTTC; CDR3 protein: CASSDRGQGGYTF
clone size: -; D gene: TRBD1; V gene: TRBV18; J gene: TRBJ2-5; CDR3 DNA: TGTGCCAGCTCACCTGCCGGGACAGGGGTACGGGAGACCCAGTACTTC; CDR3 protein: CASSPAGTGVRETQYF
clone size: -; D gene: -; V gene: TRBV7-2; J gene: TRBJ2-2; CDR3 DNA: TGTGCCAGCAGCTCCGGGACTCTGAACACCGGGGAGCTGTTTTTT; CDR3 protein: CASSSGTLNTGELFF
clone size: -; D gene: TRBD1; V gene: TRBV6-1; J gene: TRBJ2-4; CDR3 DNA: TGTGCCAGCAGTGCAGTGGGACAGCTTGGAGCCAAAAACATTCAGTACTTC; CDR3 protein: CASSAVGQLGAKNIQYF
clone size: -; D gene: -; V gene: TRBV7-9; J gene: TRBJ1-3; CDR3 DNA: TGTGCCAGCAGCCTACAGAGAGGGTTATCTGGAAACACCATATATTTT; CDR3 protein: CASSLQRGLSGNTIYF
clone size: -; D gene: -; V gene: TRBV28; J gene: TRBJ1-1; CDR3 DNA: TGTGCCAGCAGTTTATTTGGCGGACAACAAGCTTTCTTT; CDR3 protein: CASSLFGGQQAFF
clone size: -; D gene: -; V gene: TRBV7-9; J gene: TRBJ1-1; CDR3 DNA: TGTGCCAGCAGCCTCGAGGGCACGGCTGAAGCTTTCTTT; CDR3 protein: CASSLEGTAEAFF
clone size: -; D gene: -; V gene: TRBV6-5; J gene: TRBJ1-4; CDR3 DNA: TGTGCCAGCAGTTACTCTAACAGGGATAGACTGTTTTTT; CDR3 protein: CASSYSNRDRLFF
clone size: -; D gene: TRBD1; V gene: TRBV28; J gene: TRBJ1-1; CDR3 DNA: TGTGCCAGCAGGCTGACAGGGGGTCCGAACACTGAAGCTTTCTTT; CDR3 protein: CASRLTGGPNTEAFF
clone size: -; D gene: -; V gene: TRBV7-9; J gene: TRBJ1-2; CDR3 DNA: TGTGCCAGCAGCTCAGGGGTTGGCGGGTATGGCTACACCTTC; CDR3 protein: CASSSGVGGYGYTF
clone size: -; D gene: -; V gene: TRBV7-2; J gene: TRBJ1-6; CDR3 DNA: TGTGCCAGCAGCAGAGATTCTTCACCCCTCCACTTT; CDR3 protein: CASSRDSSPLHF
clone size: -; D gene: -; V gene: TRBV5-1; J gene: TRBJ1-4; CDR3 DNA: TGCGCCAGCAGTGACCCCAGGGGTTTAAGGGAAAAACTGTTTTTT; CDR3 protein: CASSDPRGLREKLFF
clone size: -; D gene: -; V gene: TRBV4-2; J gene: TRBJ2-3; CDR3 DNA: TGTGCCAGCAGCCAAGATCCACGGTCGAGTACAGATACGCAGTATTTT; CDR3 protein: CASSQDPRSSTDTQYF
clone size: -; D gene: -; V gene: TRBV3-1/TRBV3-2; J gene: TRBJ1-3; CDR3 DNA: TGTGCAGCAGCGCCGGGGAGTCTATCTGGAAACACCATATATTTT; CDR3 protein: CAAAPGSLSGNTIYF